These 13 T cell receptor beta chains were sequenced from one sample in a study of T-cell reconstitution after alpha-beta-depleted transplantation in children. Construction of the TCRbeta library involved unique molecular identifiers. TCRdb reprocessed the PCR reads via MiXCR and lists one record per CDR3 protein. The sample has 600,000 to 800,000 distinct CDR3 sequences, about an eighth seen once. Source: PBMCs, taken before TCRalphabeta/CD19-depleted stem cell transplant. The source is a girl aged 2 to 10 with congenital amegakaryocytic thrombocytopenia, due to receive a stem cell transplant.

At least ten counts were recorded for this clonotype. This sequence joins TRBV7-8 and TRBJ2-7, with D maybe TRBD1 (6 bases). V lost 5 bases, J lost 2 bases, and 13 bases lay in between. The CDR3 loop spans 14 amino acids. Germline assignment: CDR1 SGHVS and CDR2 FQNEAQ. CDR3 loop: CASSVWTATYEQYF. The CDR3 DNA sequence: TGTGCCAGCAGCGTATGGACAGCCACCTACGAGCAGTACTTC.

The chain uses TRBV30 and TRBJ2-1, with TRBD2 as a possible D gene (5 bases). This CDR3 comprises 11 residues. V shed 3 bases and J shed 13 bases, with 13 bases lying between them. Germline V lookup: CDR1 GTSNPN, CDR2 SVGIG (reference sequence). CDR3: CAWRGGQRQFF. CDR3 coding DNA: TGTGCCTGGAGAGGCGGGCAGCGTCAGTTCTTC.

This clonotype appeared many times. This sequence joins TRBV27 and TRBJ2-3; D call uncertain. This CDR3 has 15 amino acids. Trimming shortened V by 2 bases and J by 2 bases, and 11 bases separated the two germline ends. Germline values: CDR1 MNHEY, CDR2 SMNVEV (reference sequence). CDR3 coding DNA: TGTGCCAGCAGTTTAAGGCGGTTGGTCACAGATACGCAGTATTTT. Translation gives CASSLRRLVTDTQYF.

The chain uses TRBV5-1 and TRBJ2-7; weak D call: TRBD2 (6 bases). Germline values: CDR1 SGHRS, CDR2 YFSETQ. This CDR3 region has 14 residues. V was clipped by 2 bases and J by 3 bases, with 12 bases between them. This chain's CDR3 is CASSFDGSVYEQYF. Written as DNA, the CDR3 is TGCGCCAGCAGCTTCGACGGGAGTGTCTACGAGCAGTACTTC.

This clonotype turned up a few times. J is TRBJ2-1 and V is TRBV5-1, with D tentatively TRBD1 (6 bases). The germline CDR1 and CDR2 sequences are SGHRS and YFSETQ. Trimming took off 5 bases at V and 8 bases at J, with 20 bases between the two ends. The CDR3 spans 15 residues. The CDR3 is CASRSIRGESYEQFF. In DNA form, the CDR3 reads TGCGCCAGCAGGTCGATCAGGGGCGAATCGTATGAGCAGTTCTTC.

This chain joins TRBV29-1 and TRBJ2-3; D might be TRBD1 (6 bases). The CDR3 is 13 residues long. Looked up from germline, CDR1 is SQVTM and CDR2 is ANQGSEA. The V end was cut by 3 bases, the J end by 2 bases, with 9 bases between. The CDR3 DNA reads TGCAGCGTTGAGAGGGGGTACACAGATACGCAGTATTTT. It translates to CSVERGYTDTQYF.

This clonotype was found many times. The CDR3 loop is CSATPRSTYNEQFF. In DNA form, the CDR3 reads TGCAGTGCCACCCCCAGGAGTACCTACAATGAGCAGTTCTTC. The chain combines TRBV20-1 with TRBJ2-1, with D unclear. Germline CDR1 reads DFQATT; CDR2 reads SNEGSKA (reference sequence). V was clipped by 6 bases and J by 2 bases, with 14 bases between them. This CDR3 region has 14 residues.

This clonotype was observed a handful of times. This chain links TRBV18 with TRBJ2-5; a possible D gene is TRBD1 (5 bases). The CDR3 contains 15 residues. From germline, CDR1 is KGHSH and CDR2 LQKENI. Trimming took off 4 bases at V and 4 bases at J, with 16 bases between the two ends. CDR3 in DNA: TGTGCCAGCTCACGCCAAGACATGGGGCGAGAGACCCAGTACTTC. Amino acids: CASSRQDMGRETQYF.

This clonotype has at least ten counts. V is TRBV28 and J is TRBJ2-7; D is possibly TRBD2 (5 bases). Trimming took off 7 bases at V and 3 bases at J, with 22 bases between the two ends. CDR3 size: 16 residues. Looked up from germline, CDR1 is MDHEN and CDR2 is SYDVKM. The CDR3 is CASIEKARRPFYEQYF. The CDR3, as DNA: TGTGCCAGCATAGAGAAGGCCCGGAGGCCGTTCTACGAGCAGTACTTC.

This clonotype was picked up one time. A much larger clone lies one base from this, so it may be a read error. The chain recombines TRBV15 with TRBJ2-5; a weak D match, TRBD2 (5 bases). The CDR3 has 14 amino acids. The V gene's germline CDR1 is LNHNV and CDR2 YYDKDF (reference sequence). Here the CDR3 reads CATCRRRAQETQYF. The DNA for the CDR3 is TGTGCCACCTGCAGACGGCGGGCCCAAGAGACCCAGTACTTC.

This clonotype has at least ten counts. The chain links TRBV29-1 to TRBJ1-1; no definite D call. Germline CDR1 is SQVTM and CDR2 is ANQGSEA. Deletions cut 4 bases from V and 6 bases from J, with 12 bases between. This CDR3 has 12 amino acids. The CDR3 sequence: CSVAQGPPEAFF. CDR3 DNA: TGCAGCGTTGCTCAAGGGCCCCCTGAAGCTTTCTTT.

This clonotype was seen a handful of times. The chain recombines TRBV28 with TRBJ2-1, with TRBD1 as a possible D gene (6 bases). The CDR3 has 13 amino acids. The V gene's germline CDR1 is MDHEN and CDR2 SYDVKM. Trimming removed 8 bases from V and 5 bases from J, with 13 bases in between. The CDR3 nucleotides read TGTGCCAGCCAACCGACAGGTAACAATGAGCAGTTCTTC. Amino acid sequence: CASQPTGNNEQFF. The whole variable domain, filled in from reference TRBV28 and TRBJ2-1, reads DVKVTQSSRYLVKRTGEKVFLECVQDMDHENMFWYRQDPGLGLRLIYFSYDVKMKEKGDIPEGYSVSREKKERFSLILESASTNQTSMYLCASQPTGNNEQFFGPGTRLTVL.

This chain uses TRBV6-2 or TRBV6-3 with TRBJ1-5; D is unresolved. The germline gives CDR1 MNHEY, CDR2 SVGEGT. The CDR3 contains 11 residues. V was shortened by 5 bases and J by 7 bases, with 6 bases between the two germline ends. The CDR3 DNA is TGTGCCAGCAGTATGTACCAGCCCCAGCATTTT. This encodes CASSMYQPQHF.